Presented here are 32 T cell receptor beta chains from one specimen sequenced in a study of blood T cell repertoires in COVID-19. Measured with immunoSEQ multiplex PCR; TCRdb has only the in-frame clones, and not every one. Among about 160,000 clones listed, over 65% were seen once. Material: PBMCs or T cells enriched from blood (not recorded which). The source is a woman in her forties or fifties who had recovered from COVID-19.

The chain couples TRBV27 to TRBJ1-2; 8 bases are a match to TRBD1. The J segment lost 5 bases and the V segment lost 6 bases, leaving 8 bases of the junction unmatched. This CDR3 is 14 amino acids long. The germline V gene has CDR1 MNHEY and CDR2 SMNVEV (reference sequence). DNA for the CDR3: TGTGCCAGCAGGTTCGGACAGGGAAGATATGGCTACACCTTC. Amino acid sequence: CASRFGQGRYGYTF.

This clone has more than one count but fewer than ten. The rearrangement joins TRBV24-1 to TRBJ2-1, with D maybe TRBD1 (6 bases). V gave up 9 bases and J gave up 9 bases, with 14 bases separating them. The germline V gene has CDR1 KGHDR and CDR2 SFDVKD. The CDR3 length is 12 residues. The CDR3 DNA sequence: TGTGCCACCGGGACCCAAGGGGGTGAGCAGTTCTTC. Translating gives CATGTQGGEQFF.

The V and J genes are TRBV5-4 and TRBJ2-1; no clear D gene. CDR1 and CDR2 (germline): SGHNT, YYREEE (reference sequence). The V end lost 4 bases, the J end lost 7 bases, and 6 bases lay between the germline ends. This CDR3 has 11 amino acids. CDR3 coding DNA: TGTGCCAGCAGCACCCAGAATGAGCAGTTCTTC. This encodes CASSTQNEQFF.

The V gene is TRBV3-1 (or the pseudogene TRBV3-2), the J gene TRBJ2-2; TRBD1 aligns across 7 bases. This CDR3 spans 15 amino acids. The ends lost 7 bases at V and 6 bases at J; junction bases unmatched: 11. Germline CDR1 is LGHDT and CDR2 is YNNKEL (reference sequence). CDR3 sequence (DNA): TGTGCCAGCACTAGATTCGACAGGGCGGCCGGGGAGCTGTTTTTT. It translates to CASTRFDRAAGELFF.

The chain employs TRBV5-6 and TRBJ2-2; 9 nucleotides line up with TRBD1. This CDR3 is built from 17 residues. After removal of 5 bases from V and 7 bases from J, the junction contained 15 bases not matched to a gene. Germline CDR1 SGHDT, CDR2 YYEEEE. CDR3 nucleotides: TGTGCCAGCAGTTCCCGAAGACAGGGGGTTTTTGGCGGGGAGCTGTTTTTT. Translating gives CASSSRRQGVFGGELFF.

In this sample, this clone turned up a few times. The chain is built from TRBV7-2 and TRBJ1-1; no reliable D call. Trimming took 5 bases from V and 1 from J, leaving 8 bases between them. This CDR3 has 13 amino acids. Germline loops: CDR1 SGHTA, CDR2 FQGNSA. The CDR3 DNA is TGTGCCAGCAGCCAAGACAAGAACACTGAAGCTTTCTTT. Encoded protein: CASSQDKNTEAFF.

The chain links TRBV19 to TRBJ2-2; D may be TRBD1 (5 bases). Germline CDR1 and CDR2: LNHDA and SQIVND (reference sequence). The V end lost 9 bases, the J end lost 1 base, and 12 bases lay between the germline ends. There are 14 residues in the CDR3. As DNA, the CDR3 is TGTGCCAGCAAGACAGAGGTGAACACCGGGGAGCTGTTTTTT. The encoded protein is CASKTEVNTGELFF.

V usage is TRBV7-9 and J usage is TRBJ1-4; D is unresolved. This CDR3 is 16 amino acids long. From germline, CDR1 is SEHNR and CDR2 FQNEAQ (reference sequence). V was cut by 2 bases and J by 8 bases, with 18 bases left in between. DNA for the CDR3: TGTGCCAGCAGCTTATTAGGTAGCGGGGTCGGCGAAAAACTGTTTTTT. Its translation is CASSLLGSGVGEKLFF.

This chain joins TRBV7-9 and TRBJ1-1; D is undetermined. The CDR3 loop spans 14 amino acids. The germline V and J ends were trimmed by 3 bases and 0 bases, with 8 bases remaining between them. The germline V gene encodes CDR1 SEHNR and CDR2 FQNEAQ (reference sequence). CDR3 loop: CASSFGQLNTEAFF. The DNA of the CDR3 is TGTGCCAGCAGCTTTGGCCAATTGAACACTGAAGCTTTCTTT.

The chain employs TRBV6-5 and TRBJ2-1; 7 nucleotides align to TRBD2. J was trimmed by 0 bases and V by 8 bases; bases with no gene match: 7. Germline assignment: CDR1 MNHEY and CDR2 SVGAGI. This CDR3 comprises 15 residues. The CDR3 DNA reads as TGTGCCAGCGCCCTAGCGGTGAGCTCCTACAATGAGCAGTTCTTC. It codes for CASALAVSSYNEQFF.

The chain employs TRBV5-4 and TRBJ1-1; 7 bases are shared with TRBD1. CDR3 length: 14 residues. V shed 5 bases, J shed 3 bases, and the junction held 7 bases outside the gene matches. Germline CDR1 SGHNT, CDR2 YYREEE (reference sequence). CDR3 protein: CASRTGAEDTEAFF. In DNA form, the CDR3 reads TGTGCCAGCAGAACAGGGGCGGAGGACACTGAAGCTTTCTTT.

The J gene is TRBJ2-3, the V gene TRBV30, with 10 bases aligning to TRBD2. After removal of 0 bases from V and 4 bases from J, the junction contained 4 bases not matched to a gene. CDR1 GTSNPN and CDR2 SVGIG come from the germline V gene (reference sequence). The CDR3 runs 15 residues. This CDR3 is CAWSVGSGGADTQYF. CDR3 in DNA: TGTGCCTGGAGTGTAGGCAGCGGGGGGGCAGATACGCAGTATTTT.

The CDR3 sequence is CASSVTGYAGNTIYF. The CDR3 DNA reads TGTGCCAGTAGTGTTACAGGGTACGCTGGAAACACCATATATTTT. The chain combines TRBV19 with TRBJ1-3; D might be TRBD1 (6 bases). Trimming cost V 5 bases and J 2 bases, with 13 bases left between them. Germline assignment: CDR1 LNHDA and CDR2 SQIVND (reference sequence). The CDR3 length is 15 residues.

V gene TRBV2 combines with J gene TRBJ2-5; possible D gene TRBD2, 5 bases. The CDR3 has 15 amino acids. Trimming pared 2 bases from V and 0 bases from J, leaving 10 bases between. Per germline, CDR1 SNHLY and CDR2 FYNNEI. This CDR3 is CASSESGLNQETQYF. CDR3 bases: TGTGCCAGCAGTGAAAGCGGTCTAAACCAAGAGACCCAGTACTTC.

This chain links TRBV30 with TRBJ1-6; 7 bases are a match to TRBD1. The CDR3 covers 17 residues. The trim removed 2 bases at V and 3 bases at J, leaving 10 bases unmatched. The germline V gene has CDR1 GTSNPN and CDR2 SVGIG (reference sequence). CDR3 in amino acids: CAWSRAGSGGYNSPLHF. The CDR3 coding sequence is TGTGCCTGGAGTCGCGCCGGTTCAGGGGGCTATAATTCACCCCTCCACTTT.

The chain is built from TRBV5-4 and TRBJ1-2, with TRBD1 matching over 10 bases. The CDR3 has 14 amino acids. Germline V gives CDR1 SGHNT, CDR2 YYREEE (reference sequence). V shed 4 bases, J shed 4 bases, and the junction held 4 bases outside the gene matches. The DNA for the CDR3 is TGTGCCAGCAGCATGGACAGGGGGGTCTATGGCTACACCTTC. Amino acids: CASSMDRGVYGYTF.

The CDR3 coding sequence is TGCGCCAGCAGCTTCGGGGATTCACCCCTCCACTTT. The encoded protein is CASSFGDSPLHF. This sequence joins TRBV5-1 and TRBJ1-6; D gene unclear. V lost 2 bases to trimming and J lost 8 bases, with 5 bases between them. The V gene's germline CDR1 is SGHRS and CDR2 YFSETQ. The CDR3 consists of 12 residues.

The V gene is TRBV6-2 or TRBV6-3, the J gene TRBJ2-7; possibly TRBD2 for D (5 bases). V shed 6 bases and J shed 2 bases, with 11 bases lying between them. The CDR3 totals 13 residues. Germline V gene sequence: CDR1 MNHEY, CDR2 SVGEGT. CDR3 protein: CASSPVGAYEQYV. CDR3 in DNA: TGTGCCAGCAGCCCCGTGGGAGCCTACGAGCAGTACGTC.

The genes are TRBV19 and TRBJ1-1, with D unclear. CDR3 length: 14 amino acids. Trimming removed 1 base from V and 1 base from J, with 7 bases in between. The germline CDR1 and CDR2 sequences are LNHDA and SQIVND (reference sequence). The CDR3 protein is CASSIVSRNTEAFF. As DNA, the CDR3 is TGTGCCAGTAGTATAGTTTCGCGGAACACTGAAGCTTTCTTT.

V and J are TRBV27 and TRBJ2-7; 7 nucleotides match TRBD1. The V gene end was trimmed by 8 bases and the J gene end by 6 bases; junction bases not matched to a gene: 10. From germline, CDR1 is MNHEY and CDR2 SMNVEV (reference sequence). CDR3 length: 13 residues. The DNA for the CDR3 is TGTGCCAGCGCAACAGGGGTTTTCTCCGAGCAGTACGTC. Protein sequence: CASATGVFSEQYV.

The table lists this clone with a few counts. The chain joins TRBV15 to TRBJ1-2; D gene ambiguous. Germline assignment: CDR1 LNHNV and CDR2 YYDKDF (reference sequence). CDR3 length equals 13 residues. V gave up 4 bases and J gave up 8 bases, with 14 bases separating them. CDR3 in DNA: TGTGCCACCAGCACTCGACCGCCGGGGGGCTACACCTTC. This translates into CATSTRPPGGYTF.

V and J are TRBV6-5 and TRBJ1-2; TRBD1 might be the D (5 bases). V was shortened by 6 bases and J by 3 bases, with 11 bases between the two germline ends. Per germline, CDR1 MNHEY and CDR2 SVGAGI. The CDR3 extends over 13 amino acids. As DNA, the CDR3 is TGTGCCAGCAGGACGGGGGATTACTATGGCTACACCTTC. Translation: CASRTGDYYGYTF.

V is TRBV19 and J is TRBJ2-3; no definite D call. Per the germline V gene, CDR1 is LNHDA and CDR2 is SQIVND (reference sequence). V lost 3 bases and J 2 bases, leaving 9 bases between the germline ends. The CDR3 extends over 14 amino acids. CDR3 protein: CASSMGRNTDTQYF. The CDR3 coding sequence is TGTGCCAGTAGTATGGGCAGAAACACAGATACGCAGTATTTT. Complete variable domain (other parts from reference TRBV19 and TRBJ2-3): DGGITQSPKYLFRKEGQNVTLSCEQNLNHDAMYWYRQDPGQGLRLIYYSQIVNDFQKGDIAEGYSVSREKKESFPLTVTSAQKNPTAFYLCASSMGRNTDTQYFGPGTRLTVL.

The CDR3 nucleotides read TGTGCCAGCAGCTTAGACAGACGAGAGACCCAGTACTTC. It encodes CASSLDRRETQYF. The chain has TRBV7-6 and TRBJ2-5; D remains ambiguous. Germline-derived CDR1 and CDR2 are SGHVS and FNYEAQ. Trimming left V 1 base short and J 4 bases short, with 7 bases between. CDR3 length: 13 residues.

The chain employs TRBV28 and TRBJ1-2, with a weak D call TRBD1 (5 bases). The CDR3 runs to 15 residues. The germline V and J ends were trimmed by 6 bases and 7 bases, with 21 bases remaining between them. Germline loops: CDR1 MDHEN, CDR2 SYDVKM. CDR3 DNA: TGTGCCAGCAGAAATCCGGGACTGGGAGTGAGTGGCTACACCTTC. Translation gives CASRNPGLGVSGYTF.

The chain uses TRBV15 and TRBJ1-5; 7 bases line up with TRBD1. Germline CDR1 reads LNHNV; CDR2 reads YYDKDF (reference sequence). This CDR3 is built from 16 residues. V dropped 5 bases and J dropped 2; count of bases not matched to a gene: 9. The CDR3 loop is CATSPSTGLRNQPQHF. CDR3 in DNA: TGTGCCACCAGCCCATCGACAGGGCTGCGCAATCAGCCCCAGCATTTT.

The genes are TRBV3-1 (or the pseudogene TRBV3-2) and TRBJ1-6; D is possibly TRBD1 (6 bases). The germline V gene encodes CDR1 LGHDT and CDR2 YNNKEL (reference sequence). Trimming pared 1 base from V and 17 bases from J, leaving 9 bases between. The CDR3 consists of 11 residues. In nucleotides, the CDR3 is TGTGCCAGCAGCCAAGGCAGGGGTGTCCACTTT. Translated: CASSQGRGVHF.

The rearrangement links TRBV11-3 to TRBJ2-7, with TRBD2 as a possible D gene (5 bases). V was trimmed by 9 bases and J by 2 bases, leaving 17 bases between them. Germline CDR1 is SGHNT and CDR2 is YENEEA. This CDR3 contains 14 residues. CDR3 in DNA: TGTGCCAGGGCGGGCAAACTGATTACCTACGAGCAGTACGTC. Translated: CARAGKLITYEQYV.

The chain carries TRBV5-1 and TRBJ1-2, with D tentatively TRBD1 (6 bases). V gave up 7 bases and J gave up 2 bases, with 12 bases separating them. Per germline, CDR1 SGHRS and CDR2 YFSETQ. The CDR3 has 13 amino acids. CDR3 amino acids: CASAEQGNYGYTF. The CDR3 DNA sequence: TGCGCCAGCGCAGAACAGGGAAACTATGGCTACACCTTC.

CDR3 in amino acids: CASSPHPDTQYF. Written as DNA, the CDR3 is TGTGCCAGCAGCCCACACCCAGATACGCAGTATTTT. The rearrangement links TRBV9 to TRBJ2-3, with unresolved D. Germline-derived CDR1 and CDR2 are SGDLS and YYNGEE. This CDR3 has 12 amino acids. V was cut by 4 bases and J by 4 bases, with 7 bases left in between.

The chain combines TRBV4-3 with TRBJ2-2; D uncertain. The CDR3 sequence is 15 residues long. CDR1 is LGHNA and CDR2 is YSLEER in the germline V gene. The V gene lost 1 base and the J gene lost 2 bases, with 8 bases spanning the gap. The CDR3 here is CASSQGASNTGELFF. The CDR3 bases are TGCGCCAGCAGCCAAGGGGCTTCAAACACCGGGGAGCTGTTTTTT.

This clone was detected once. This chain joins TRBV19 and TRBJ1-4; perhaps TRBD1 as D (5 bases). V gave up 6 bases and J gave up 2 bases, with 10 bases separating them. This CDR3 has 14 amino acids. Germline CDR1 LNHDA, CDR2 SQIVND (reference sequence). The CDR3 here is CASRSGFTNEKLFF. DNA of the CDR3: TGTGCCAGTAGATCAGGGTTTACTAATGAAAAACTGTTTTTT.